These 21 T cell receptor beta chains were sequenced from one sample in a study of blood T cell repertoires in COVID-19. The method was immunoSEQ multiplex PCR; TCRdb's version includes in-frame clones alone and lacks a portion of them. The table shows around 260,000 clones, with around nine tenths occurring only once. The sample was peripheral blood. These receptor sequences come from a woman in her 70s with COVID-19, enrolled during active disease.

This clone came up once. The chain joins TRBV27 to TRBJ2-3, with a weak D call TRBD2 (6 bases). Trimming left V 7 bases short and J 2 bases short, with 13 bases between. Germline V gene sequence: CDR1 MNHEY, CDR2 SMNVEV (reference sequence). CDR3 length: 14 amino acids. The CDR3 loop reads CASTMGGSTDTQYF. The DNA of the CDR3 is TGTGCCAGCACTATGGGAGGTTCCACAGATACGCAGTATTTT.

The chain couples TRBV10-3 to TRBJ2-1, with 11 nucleotides matching TRBD2. The CDR3 covers 13 residues. V lost 11 bases to trimming and J lost 5 bases; unmatched junction nucleotides: 5. Per the germline V gene, CDR1 is ENHRY and CDR2 is SYGVKD. CDR3 loop: CAATSGANNEQFF. The CDR3 DNA is TGTGCCGCGACTAGCGGGGCAAACAATGAGCAGTTCTTC.

V is TRBV4-3 and J is TRBJ2-1; D gene uncertain. Trimming took off 0 bases at V and 4 bases at J, with 10 bases between the two ends. The CDR3 has 15 amino acids. Per germline, CDR1 LGHNA and CDR2 YSLEER. CDR3 sequence (DNA): TGCGCCAGCAGCCAAGACGAAGACTGGTACAATGAGCAGTTCTTC. Encoded protein: CASSQDEDWYNEQFF.

CDR3 protein: CASSQDISSYNEQFF. The DNA for the CDR3 is TGTGCCAGCAGCCAAGATATCAGCTCCTACAATGAGCAGTTCTTC. This chain joins TRBV3-1 (or the pseudogene TRBV3-2) and TRBJ2-1, with D hard to call. Germline V lookup: CDR1 LGHDT, CDR2 YNNKEL (reference sequence). Deletions cut 0 bases from V and 0 bases from J, with 6 bases between. The CDR3 extends over 15 amino acids.

V and J are TRBV6-5 and TRBJ1-5, with 7 bases that match TRBD1. The J segment lost 3 bases and the V segment lost 6 bases, leaving 5 bases of the junction unmatched. In germline, CDR1 is MNHEY, CDR2 SVGAGI. This CDR3 comprises 14 residues. In nucleotides, the CDR3 is TGTGCCAGCAGCGGGACAGATGACAATCAGCCCCAGCATTTT. Its translation: CASSGTDDNQPQHF.

The V gene is TRBV4-2, the J gene TRBJ1-1, with 7 bases that match TRBD1. Losses at the gene ends were 4 bases for V and 0 bases for J; bases not matched to a gene: 5. CDR3 length: 15 amino acids. In germline, CDR1 is LGHNA, CDR2 YNFKEQ. The CDR3 is CASSPRQGVNTEAFF. The CDR3 nucleotides are TGTGCCAGCAGCCCACGACAGGGAGTGAACACTGAAGCTTTCTTT.

This sequence joins TRBV9 and TRBJ2-5, with D maybe TRBD2 (6 bases). The CDR3 has 13 amino acids. V gave up 3 bases and J gave up 5 bases, with 11 bases separating them. Germline assignment: CDR1 SGDLS and CDR2 YYNGEE. The CDR3 protein is CASSEGLGETQYF. In DNA form, the CDR3 reads TGTGCCAGCAGCGAGGGACTCGGCGAGACCCAGTACTTC.

The count of this clone is one. The chain joins TRBV6-5 to TRBJ1-1, with TRBD1 as a possible D gene (6 bases). Trimming removed 7 bases at V and 4 bases at J, with 10 bases between. The CDR3 loop spans 12 amino acids. From germline, CDR1 is MNHEY and CDR2 SVGAGI. The CDR3 loop is CASTTGRTEAFF. As DNA, the CDR3 is TGTGCCAGCACCACAGGGCGCACTGAAGCTTTCTTT.

The rearrangement uses TRBV4-1 and TRBJ2-1; 9 bases are a match to TRBD2. From germline, CDR1 is MGHRA and CDR2 YSYEKL. This CDR3 spans 16 amino acids. V shed 1 base and J 7 bases; nucleotides not matched to a gene: 8. Here the CDR3 reads CASSQVAGGPQNEQFF. The CDR3 DNA reads TGCGCCAGCAGCCAAGTGGCGGGAGGGCCTCAGAATGAGCAGTTCTTC.

The chain has TRBV4-1 and TRBJ1-6; 7 bases line up with TRBD1. The CDR3 spans 16 residues. J gave up 6 bases and V 2 bases, and 7 bases lay outside the gene matches. Germline assignment: CDR1 MGHRA and CDR2 YSYEKL. CDR3 bases: TGCGCCAGCAGCCAACCAGACAGGGACATTAATTCACCCCTCCACTTT. It specifies CASSQPDRDINSPLHF.

This chain joins TRBV7-2 and TRBJ2-1; 7 nucleotides align to TRBD2. V was pared by 2 bases and J by 4 bases, with 14 bases of the junction left unmatched. This CDR3 is 18 amino acids long. Per the germline V gene, CDR1 is SGHTA and CDR2 is FQGNSA. This chain's CDR3 is CASSLYPTISSGYNEQFF. In DNA form, the CDR3 reads TGTGCCAGCAGCTTATACCCCACCATATCTAGCGGATACAATGAGCAGTTCTTC.

The chain uses TRBV30 and TRBJ1-3; no clear D. Trimming shortened V by 5 bases and J by 0 bases, and 8 bases separated the two germline ends. The CDR3 loop spans 13 amino acids. CDR1 is GTSNPN and CDR2 is SVGIG in the germline V gene (reference sequence). The CDR3 protein is CAWRRNSGNTIYF. The CDR3 DNA reads TGTGCCTGGCGGCGGAACTCTGGAAACACCATATATTTT.

The chain uses TRBV10-3 and TRBJ1-1; 7 nucleotides agree with TRBD1. The germline V gene encodes CDR1 ENHRY and CDR2 SYGVKD. Losses at the gene ends were 10 bases for V and 2 bases for J; bases not matched to a gene: 7. This CDR3 is built from 13 residues. CDR3: CATRDRVNTEAFF. Written as DNA, the CDR3 is TGTGCCACGCGTGACAGGGTAAACACTGAAGCTTTCTTT.

CDR3 in DNA: TGTGCCAGCAGCGAAACTAGCGGCGTTAACAATGAGCAGTTCTTC. This sequence encodes CASSETSGVNNEQFF. V usage is TRBV4-2 and J usage is TRBJ2-1; 8 nucleotides agree with TRBD2. Germline V gives CDR1 LGHNA, CDR2 YNFKEQ. V lost 5 bases and J lost 5; bases outside the gene matches: 8. The CDR3 has 15 residues.

This chain connects TRBV12-3 or TRBV12-4 to TRBJ2-1; D not certain. The CDR3 totals 12 residues. The ends were cut back, 8 bases at V and 4 bases at J, with 9 bases in the middle. The CDR3 DNA is TGTGCCAGCCTCCGCCTATACAATGAGCAGTTCTTC. Encoded protein: CASLRLYNEQFF.

The V and J genes are TRBV5-6 and TRBJ2-5; TRBD2 might be the D (5 bases). The V end lost 4 bases, the J end lost 4 bases, and 26 bases lay between the germline ends. The CDR3 sequence is 18 residues long. Germline assignment: CDR1 SGHDT and CDR2 YYEEEE. In nucleotides, the CDR3 is TGTGCCAGCAGCGTTGGGTTAAGTAGCGTCCTAGAGAGAGAGACCCAGTACTTC. Translation gives CASSVGLSSVLERETQYF.

V gene TRBV5-1 combines with J gene TRBJ2-7, with TRBD1 matching 7 bases. CDR1 SGHRS and CDR2 YFSETQ come from the germline V gene. The CDR3 is made up of 15 amino acids. The V segment lost 2 bases and the J segment 0 bases; nucleotides outside the gene matches: 5. CDR3 DNA sequence: TGCGCCAGCAGCTTTTTAGGACAGGACTCCTACGAGCAGTACTTC. It encodes CASSFLGQDSYEQYF.

The rearrangement uses TRBV19 and TRBJ2-2, with 10 bases that match TRBD2. Germline V gene data show CDR1 as LNHDA and CDR2 as SQIVND (reference sequence). Germline trimming cut 2 bases from V and 7 bases from J; bases unmatched to any gene: 4. This CDR3 contains 15 residues. CDR3 coding DNA: TGTGCCAGTAGTATACTAGCGGGAGAGATCGGGGAGCTGTTTTTT. It translates to CASSILAGEIGELFF.

This rearrangement joins TRBV29-1 to TRBJ2-3; D remains ambiguous. The CDR3 sequence is 12 residues long. CDR1 and CDR2 from the germline V gene are SQVTM and ANQGSEA. V lost 1 base to trimming and J lost 4 bases, with 6 bases between them. The DNA of the CDR3 is TGCAGCGTTGAAGTATACTCAGATACGCAGTATTTT. It specifies CSVEVYSDTQYF.

This clone has only a few counts. This CDR3 is CATSEPGQQTGYTF. CDR3 DNA sequence: TGTGCCACCAGTGAACCGGGACAGCAAACAGGCTACACCTTC. The chain combines TRBV24-1 with TRBJ1-2; 7 bases fit TRBD1. There are 14 residues in the CDR3. After removal of 4 bases from V and 8 bases from J, the junction contained 9 bases not matched to a gene. CDR1 is KGHDR and CDR2 is SFDVKD in the germline V gene.

This chain uses TRBV30 with TRBJ2-5, with 8 nucleotides matching TRBD1. The J segment lost 5 bases and the V segment lost 4 bases, leaving 9 bases of the junction unmatched. This CDR3 has 14 residues. Germline values: CDR1 GTSNPN, CDR2 SVGIG (reference sequence). The CDR3 DNA reads as TGTGCCTGGAAGGTCCCAGGGGGCGTGGAGACCCAGTACTTC. Amino acid sequence: CAWKVPGGVETQYF.